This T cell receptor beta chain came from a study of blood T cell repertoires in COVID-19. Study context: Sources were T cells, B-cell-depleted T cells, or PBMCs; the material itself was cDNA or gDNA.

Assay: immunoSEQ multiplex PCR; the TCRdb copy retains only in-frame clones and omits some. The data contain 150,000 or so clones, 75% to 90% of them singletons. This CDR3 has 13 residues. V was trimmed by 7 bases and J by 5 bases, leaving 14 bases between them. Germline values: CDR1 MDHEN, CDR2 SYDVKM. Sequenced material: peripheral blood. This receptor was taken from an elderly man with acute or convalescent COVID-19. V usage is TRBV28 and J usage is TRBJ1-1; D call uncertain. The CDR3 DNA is TGTGCCAGCACCCCGGCAGGTCGAACTGAAGCTTTCTTT. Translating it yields CASTPAGRTEAFF.